This entry lists 17 T cell receptor beta chains sequenced from one sample in a study of shared T cell receptors in the human thymus. Method: immunoSEQ multiplex PCR; TCRdb's copy keeps in-frame clones and lacks some. Of hundreds of thousands of clones in the sample, 87% were seen once. The data also belong to a second study, concerning human thymus T cells.

Sequenced sample: thymocytes. All receptors come from a boy younger than two with a congenital heart defect.

The rearrangement links TRBV28 to TRBJ2-7, with a tentative D call TRBD2 (5 bases). CDR1 and CDR2 (germline): MDHEN, SYDVKM. The CDR3 length is 12 residues. Trimming took 7 bases from V and 3 from J, leaving 10 bases between them. CDR3 DNA sequence: TGTGCCAGCAAGGGAGATCGCTACGAGCAGTACTTC. Translating it yields CASKGDRYEQYF.

The chain couples TRBV2 to TRBJ2-2; D may be TRBD2 (6 bases). V was shortened by 6 bases and J by 2 bases, with 16 bases between the two germline ends. From germline, CDR1 is SNHLY and CDR2 FYNNEI. The CDR3 extends over 16 amino acids. The CDR3 reads CASRPTSPSNTGELFF. CDR3 bases: TGTGCCAGCAGACCTACTAGCCCTTCAAACACCGGGGAGCTGTTTTTT.

The chain joins TRBV2 to TRBJ1-2, with TRBD1 matching 8 bases. V lost 3 bases, J lost 6 bases, and 3 bases stayed unmatched. Germline CDR1 reads SNHLY; CDR2 reads FYNNEI. The CDR3 has 13 amino acids. CDR3 DNA sequence: TGTGCCAGCAGTGAGGACAGGGTAAATGGCTACACCTTC. This sequence encodes CASSEDRVNGYTF.

CDR3 protein: CASRFGQGDFYEQYF. The CDR3 coding sequence is TGCGCCAGCAGATTTGGACAGGGAGACTTCTACGAGCAGTACTTC. The chain employs TRBV5-1 and TRBJ2-7, with TRBD1 identical over 8 bases. V trimming: 5 bases; J trimming: 3 bases; junction bases outside the gene matches: 10. Germline assignment: CDR1 SGHRS and CDR2 YFSETQ. The length of the CDR3 is 15 residues.

The chain joins TRBV7-2 to TRBJ2-3; 12 bases are shared with TRBD2. There are 18 residues in the CDR3. Looked up from germline, CDR1 is SGHTA and CDR2 is FQGNSA. After removal of 4 bases from V and 3 bases from J, the junction contained 11 bases not matched to a gene. The CDR3 is CASSSGTSSGGATDTQYF. CDR3 sequence (DNA): TGTGCCAGCAGCTCAGGGACCTCTAGCGGGGGGGCAACAGATACGCAGTATTTT.

The rearrangement links TRBV2 to TRBJ2-1, with 10 bases matching TRBD2. The CDR3 covers 16 residues. The J segment lost 2 bases and the V segment lost 3 bases, leaving 4 bases of the junction unmatched. Germline V gene data show CDR1 as SNHLY and CDR2 as FYNNEI. This CDR3 is CASSDPSGGAYNEQFF. CDR3 nucleotides: TGTGCCAGCAGTGATCCCAGCGGGGGGGCCTACAATGAGCAGTTCTTC.

This chain connects TRBV27 to TRBJ1-2, with 8 bases fitting TRBD1. This CDR3 is built from 15 residues. Looked up from germline, CDR1 is MNHEY and CDR2 is SMNVEV (reference sequence). V gave up 2 bases and J gave up 3 bases; unmatched junction bases: 5. Here the CDR3 DNA reads TGTGCCAGCAGTTTAGCAGGGGGCCGAGACTATGGCTACACCTTC. It yields the protein CASSLAGGRDYGYTF.

The CDR3 spells CASSLGQGAHEQYF. The CDR3 bases are TGTGCCAGCAGCTTAGGACAGGGGGCCCACGAGCAGTACTTC. The chain is built from TRBV7-3 and TRBJ2-7; 11 nucleotides agree with TRBD1. CDR1 and CDR2 (germline): SGHTA, FQGTGA. With 2 bases clipped from V and 5 bases from J, the junction kept 2 bases outside the gene matches. There are 14 residues in the CDR3.

The chain links TRBV15 to TRBJ2-2; the D is unclear. CDR1 is LNHNV, CDR2 YYDKDF, per germline (reference sequence). V shed 0 bases and J shed 0 bases, with 8 bases lying between them. The CDR3 covers 16 residues. This CDR3 reads CATSRESSSNTGELFF. DNA of the CDR3: TGTGCCACCAGCAGAGAAAGTAGTTCGAACACCGGGGAGCTGTTTTTT.

This clone was counted only a few times. This sequence joins TRBV19 and TRBJ1-1; 9 bases agree with TRBD1. The V gene's germline CDR1 is LNHDA and CDR2 SQIVND (reference sequence). The CDR3 spans 17 residues. V shed 3 bases and J 0 bases; nucleotides not matched to a gene: 8. Written as DNA, the CDR3 is TGTGCCAGTAGTATCCTACAGGGGGCTCGGGTGAACACTGAAGCTTTCTTT. Its translation: CASSILQGARVNTEAFF.

The chain has TRBV6-5 and TRBJ1-1; D possibly corresponds to TRBD1 (6 bases). Germline CDR1 MNHEY, CDR2 SVGAGI. The CDR3 runs to 14 residues. Trimming shortened V by 5 bases and J by 0 bases, and 10 bases separated the two germline ends. This CDR3 is CASSHRQVNTEAFF. CDR3 coding DNA: TGTGCCAGCAGTCATAGACAGGTGAACACTGAAGCTTTCTTT.

This chain uses TRBV4-1 with TRBJ2-7; D unresolved. The germline V gene encodes CDR1 MGHRA and CDR2 YSYEKL. The CDR3 has 17 residues. V was shortened by 0 bases and J by 4 bases, with 19 bases between the two germline ends. Written as DNA, the CDR3 is TGCGCCAGCAGCCAAGAAATCCGCCTAGACCCTCTTTACGAGCAGTACTTC. As protein: CASSQEIRLDPLYEQYF.

This clone was counted a single time. The gene calls are TRBV19 and TRBJ2-1, with D possibly matching TRBD1 (6 bases). CDR1 LNHDA and CDR2 SQIVND come from the germline V gene (reference sequence). Trimming cost V 5 bases and J 2 bases, with 7 bases left between them. The CDR3 sequence is 13 residues long. The CDR3 here is CASSRTAYNEQFF. CDR3 nucleotides: TGTGCCAGTAGTCGGACAGCCTACAATGAGCAGTTCTTC.

CDR3 in amino acids: CASSQDPPGVAPYEQYF. The CDR3 DNA is TGCGCCAGCAGCCAAGATCCCCCGGGGGTAGCACCCTACGAGCAGTACTTC. This sequence joins TRBV4-3 and TRBJ2-7; D possibly corresponds to TRBD2 (6 bases). Germline CDR1 LGHNA, CDR2 YSLEER. CDR3 size: 17 residues. The germline V and J ends were trimmed by 0 bases and 2 bases, with 17 bases remaining between them.

V is TRBV23-1 and J is TRBJ2-1, with D unresolved. Being an ORF, TRBV23-1 has a function that is uncertain. V was shortened by 4 bases and J by 9 bases, with 13 bases between the two germline ends. The CDR3 is 13 amino acids. In nucleotides, the CDR3 is TGCGCCAGCAGTCTATTAACCCCCGGTGAGCAGTTCTTC. Translating gives CASSLLTPGEQFF.

This chain uses TRBV7-9 with TRBJ1-2, with TRBD1 identical over 8 bases. The germline V gene has CDR1 SEHNR and CDR2 FQNEAQ (reference sequence). The CDR3 sequence is 14 residues long. V lost 3 bases, J lost 12 bases, and 12 bases stayed unmatched. CDR3 amino acids: CASSFAGGENLHTF. In nucleotides, the CDR3 is TGTGCCAGCAGCTTCGCAGGGGGCGAGAACCTCCACACCTTC.

This chain joins TRBV4-3 and TRBJ2-7; 10 positions match TRBD2. After removal of 0 bases from V and 4 bases from J, the junction contained 0 bases not matched to a gene. The CDR3 is 14 residues long. Germline lookup yields CDR1 LGHNA and CDR2 YSLEER. DNA of the CDR3: TGCGCCAGCAGCCAAGAACTAGCGGGATACGAGCAGTACTTC. This translates into CASSQELAGYEQYF.